One and the same sample provided the 9 T cell receptor beta chains below, sequenced in a study of human T cells and chemical hapten exposure (TCRdb year 2021). Receptor amplification or capture employed RACE. The listed sequencing device is NextSeq 500. The public sequencing data were trimmed at Q25 with fastp and processed into clonotypes with MiXCR by TCRdb, which kept only in-frame beta chains. Each entry is one CDR3 protein sequence, shown with its most common DNA and genes. Recorded for this sample are tens of thousands of distinct CDR3 sequences; approximately 7.6% of them occurred a single time. The biggest ten clones account for roughly 1.3% of the sample. Taken with the paper, the label for time point translates to: pre-sensitization, week 0. What the treatment or condition label conveys for this sample: therapeutic diphenylcyclopropenone sensitization with weekly scalp DPC. The source material was whole blood, sampled in connection with sensitization to the hapten diphenylcyclopropenone (DPC). All receptors come from a woman aged 50 to 65 with alopecia areata. Some clones in this sample may be carry-over from other donors' samples.

This clonotype was recorded many times. This rearrangement joins TRBV11-2 to TRBJ1-1; D is uncertain. Trimming took off 0 bases at V and 4 bases at J, with 6 bases between the two ends. CDR1 is SGHAT, CDR2 FQNNGV, per germline. This CDR3 comprises 13 residues. The CDR3 DNA reads TGTGCCAGCAGCTTAGATCGGCGCACTGAAGCTTTCTTT. It is translated as CASSLDRRTEAFF.

This clonotype has a count of ten or more. The chain joins TRBV29-1 to TRBJ1-6; 7 nucleotides match TRBD1. J lost 6 bases, V lost 6 bases, and 2 bases had no gene match. This CDR3 has 12 amino acids. From germline, CDR1 is SQVTM and CDR2 ANQGSEA. The CDR3 nucleotides are TGCAGCGTCAGGGACAGTAATTCACCCCTCCACTTT. Residues: CSVRDSNSPLHF.

V is TRBV3-1 and J is TRBJ2-1; 8 bases align to TRBD2. The CDR3 runs to 11 residues. With 10 bases clipped from V and 9 bases from J, the junction kept 5 bases outside the gene matches. Germline V lookup: CDR1 LGHDT, CDR2 YNNKEL (reference sequence). In DNA, the CDR3 is TGTGCCACACATCGGGGGGGTGAGCAGTTCTTC. It codes for CATHRGGEQFF.

This clonotype has a count of ten or more. The V and J genes are TRBV18 and TRBJ1-5; 9 bases align to TRBD1. Germline V gene data show CDR1 as KGHSH and CDR2 as LQKENI. V lost 4 bases to trimming and J lost 4 bases; unmatched junction nucleotides: 2. There are 14 residues in the CDR3. CDR3 nucleotide sequence: TGTGCCAGCTCACGGACAGGGGCTAATCAGCCCCAGCATTTT. Protein product: CASSRTGANQPQHF. The full variable domain, rest sourced from reference TRBV18 and TRBJ1-5, is NAGVMQNPRHLVRRRGQEARLRCSPMKGHSHVYWYRQLPEEGLKFMVYLQKENIIDESGMPKERFSAEFPKEGPSILRIQQVVRGDSAAYFCASSRTGANQPQHFGDGTRLSIL.

This clonotype came up many times. The chain employs TRBV27 and TRBJ1-5, with 7 bases lining up with TRBD1. This CDR3 is 13 amino acids long. The junction had 1 base not matched to a gene; V was cut back by 6 bases and J by 2 bases. Germline loops: CDR1 MNHEY, CDR2 SMNVEV (reference sequence). The CDR3 DNA reads TGTGCCAGCAGCGGGACAGGCAATCAGCCCCAGCATTTT. The encoded protein is CASSGTGNQPQHF.

This clonotype came up many times. The rearrangement links TRBV6-5 to TRBJ2-5; TRBD1 matches at 12 bases. This CDR3 is built from 16 residues. Unmatched junction bases numbered 5, after V lost 2 bases and J lost 4 bases. Germline values: CDR1 MNHEY, CDR2 SVGAGI. The CDR3 DNA reads as TGTGCCAGCAGTTACCTGGGACAGGGGGCAGGAGAGACCCAGTACTTC. Translating it yields CASSYLGQGAGETQYF.

A few counts support this clonotype. J is TRBJ1-1 and V is TRBV30; D gene unclear. The germline gives CDR1 GTSNPN, CDR2 SVGIG (reference sequence). V was clipped by 2 bases and J by 0 bases, with 7 bases between them. The CDR3 sequence is 13 residues long. CDR3: CAWSPSLNTEAFF. The CDR3 coding sequence is TGTGCCTGGAGTCCGAGTCTGAACACTGAAGCTTTCTTT.

This clonotype was recorded a few times. This chain connects TRBV29-1 to TRBJ2-1; no clear D. The CDR3 is made up of 14 amino acids. V shed 3 bases and J shed 9 bases, with 18 bases lying between them. Germline CDR1 SQVTM, CDR2 ANQGSEA. CDR3 sequence reads: CSVDPAENRGEQFF. Written as DNA, the CDR3 is TGCAGCGTTGACCCCGCCGAGAACCGTGGTGAGCAGTTCTTC.

There are a few counts of this clonotype. The rearrangement links TRBV7-6 to TRBJ2-7, with D perhaps matching TRBD1 (6 bases). The CDR3 contains 15 residues. Germline lookup yields CDR1 SGHVS and CDR2 FNYEAQ. Trimming removed 0 bases from V and 6 bases from J, with 15 bases in between. The CDR3 bases are TGTGCCAGCAGCTTAGCCCTCGGGACACCCCTCGAGCAGTACTTC. This translates into CASSLALGTPLEQYF.